One and the same sample provided the 8 T cell receptor beta chains below, sequenced in a study of spatial heterogeneity in lung cancer. Described time point: sample taken at primary tumor resection. In each case, whole RNA from tumor, nontumor lung or frozen PBMC was sequenced unsorted. Each CDR3 protein is one row after TCRdb ran MiXCR on the 5' RACE reads. Of about 82,000 distinct CDR3 sequences listed, over 9.5% were seen once; the top ten hold 4.6%. Sample: PBMCs, taken at surgery. These receptors originate from a male donor with early-stage non-small cell lung cancer.

The CDR3 reads CSVEGVSSTDTQYF. The DNA for the CDR3 is TGCAGCGTTGAAGGAGTTAGTAGCACAGATACGCAGTATTTT. The V call is TRBV29-1, the J call TRBJ2-3; D call uncertain. Germline loops: CDR1 SQVTM, CDR2 ANQGSEA. Deletions cut 1 base from V and 0 bases from J, with 8 bases between. The CDR3 runs 14 residues.

V is TRBV19 and J is TRBJ2-3, with 8 bases matching TRBD2. Looked up from germline, CDR1 is LNHDA and CDR2 is SQIVND (reference sequence). V lost 4 bases and J lost 6; bases outside the gene matches: 9. The CDR3 runs to 15 residues. The CDR3 coding sequence is TGTGCCAGTAGTACCCTCGGAGCGGGAGTTGATACGCAGTATTTT. Its translation: CASSTLGAGVDTQYF.

The CDR3 region is CASSVTGTPVPYGYTF. In DNA, the CDR3 is TGCGCCAGCAGCGTGACCGGGACGCCTGTTCCATATGGCTACACCTTC. V gene TRBV5-1 combines with J gene TRBJ1-2; tentatively, D is TRBD1 (5 bases). Trimming stripped 4 bases from V and 5 bases from J, with 21 bases between. Germline V gene data show CDR1 as SGHRS and CDR2 as YFSETQ. The CDR3 length is 16 residues.

This clonotype was found many times. This rearrangement joins TRBV2 to TRBJ1-1; 9 nucleotides agree with TRBD1. CDR1 and CDR2 from the germline V gene are SNHLY and FYNNEI. With V trimmed by 6 bases and J by 2 bases, 7 bases remained unmatched. The CDR3 is 15 amino acids. This CDR3 is CASRVTGGGNTEAFF. The CDR3 coding sequence is TGTGCCAGCAGAGTAACAGGGGGCGGAAACACTGAAGCTTTCTTT. Together with reference TRBV2 and TRBJ1-1, the CDR3 gives the full variable domain: EPEVTQTPSHQVTQMGQEVILRCVPISNHLYFYWYRQILGQKVEFLVSFYNNEISEKSEIFDDQFSVERPDGSNFTLKIRSTKLEDSAMYFCASRVTGGGNTEAFFGQGTRLTVV.

This clonotype showed up many times. The chain couples TRBV19 to TRBJ2-7; the D is unclear. Germline CDR1 is LNHDA and CDR2 is SQIVND (reference sequence). This CDR3 contains 13 residues. The ends were cut back, 7 bases at V and 0 bases at J, with 10 bases in the middle. CDR3 sequence reads: CASTTDNSYEQYF. DNA for the CDR3: TGTGCCAGTACCACCGACAACTCCTACGAGCAGTACTTC.

This clonotype was observed at least ten times. The chain recombines TRBV10-3 with TRBJ1-5; TRBD1 might be the D (5 bases). V was pared by 7 bases and J by 2 bases, with 15 bases between. The CDR3 covers 15 residues. Germline-derived CDR1 and CDR2 are ENHRY and SYGVKD. CDR3 loop: CAITPREQGNQPQHF. DNA for the CDR3: TGTGCCATCACCCCCCGGGAACAGGGCAATCAGCCCCAGCATTTT.

This chain connects TRBV27 to TRBJ2-7; no firm D call. Per the germline V gene, CDR1 is MNHEY and CDR2 is SMNVEV (reference sequence). The CDR3 is made up of 11 amino acids. V was cut by 8 bases and J by 1 base, with 6 bases left in between. The CDR3 nucleotides read TGTGCCAGCTGCCCGTCCTACGAGCAGTACTTC. Encoded protein: CASCPSYEQYF.

The count of this clonotype is one. V is TRBV20-1 and J is TRBJ2-5; TRBD2 agrees at 10 bases. Trimming removed 3 bases from V and 5 bases from J; junction bases left unmatched: 3. The CDR3 is made up of 13 amino acids. Germline loops: CDR1 DFQATT, CDR2 SNEGSKA (reference sequence). This CDR3 is CSARSGGAETQYF. CDR3 bases: TGCAGTGCTAGGAGCGGGGGGGCGGAGACCCAGTACTTC.